Listed here is a single T cell receptor (beta chain). The method was immunoSEQ multiplex PCR; TCRdb's version includes in-frame clones alone and lacks a portion of them. The sample comprises roughly 510,000 clones, around nine tenths of which are singletons, and more than 10% rests with the top ten. Noted treatment: 15 to 20 received Ad26.COV2.S at low or high dose, single or two shots; several received placebo; per-sample allocation not given. Collection of the samples took place on day 63 after the first injection of vaccine or placebo. In germline, CDR1 is ENHRY, CDR2 SYGVKD. The CDR3 runs to 14 residues. Trimming shortened V by 6 bases and J by 4 bases, and 16 bases separated the two germline ends. This record belongs to a study of Ad26.COV2.S vaccination and SARS-CoV-2 variants.

The sequence derives from a person aged 18-65 years who received the Ad26.COV2.S COVID-19 vaccine or a placebo. Here the sequenced sample was peripheral blood, taken in a trial of Ad26.COV2.S vaccine versus placebo. This chain uses TRBV10-3 with TRBJ2-7; possibly TRBD1 or TRBD2 for D (6 bases each). The CDR3 is CAIRPGGDRYEQYF. The DNA for the CDR3 is TGTGCCATCAGGCCCGGGGGCGACAGGTACGAGCAGTACTTC.